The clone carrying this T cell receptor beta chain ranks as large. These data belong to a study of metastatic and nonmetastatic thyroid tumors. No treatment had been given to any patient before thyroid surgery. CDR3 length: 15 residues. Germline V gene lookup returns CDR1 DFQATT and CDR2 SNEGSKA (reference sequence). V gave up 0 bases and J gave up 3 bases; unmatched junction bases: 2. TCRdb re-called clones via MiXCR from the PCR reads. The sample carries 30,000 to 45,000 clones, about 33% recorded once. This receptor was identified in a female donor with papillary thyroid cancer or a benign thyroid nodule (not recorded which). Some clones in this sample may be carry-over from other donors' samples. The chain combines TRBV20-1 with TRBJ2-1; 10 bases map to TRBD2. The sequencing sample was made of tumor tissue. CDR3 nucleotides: TGCAGTGCTAGAGAAAGACTAGCGGGCTACAATGAGCAGTTCTTC. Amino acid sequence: CSARERLAGYNEQFF.